This TCR beta chain originates from a study of response to subunit inactivated influenza vaccine. This clonotype was picked up a small number of times. The CDR3 sequence is 14 residues long. V lost 5 bases and J 5 bases, leaving 18 bases between the germline ends. Germline V CDR1 and CDR2: SQVTM, ANQGSEA. TCRdb re-called the RT-PCR reads with MiXCR, one entry per CDR3 protein. The sample shows 490,000 or so distinct CDR3 sequences, approximately 7.1% of them seen only once. The specimen was PBMCs from blood, collected approximately 25 months after vaccination. This rearrangement joins TRBV29-1 to TRBJ2-5; maybe TRBD2 (6 bases). This receptor was obtained from a man aged 45 to 75 who received an inactivated influenza vaccine. CDR3 region: CSVRKRDSGETQYF. Written as DNA, the CDR3 is TGCAGCGTTAGGAAAAGGGACTCAGGGGAGACCCAGTACTTC.